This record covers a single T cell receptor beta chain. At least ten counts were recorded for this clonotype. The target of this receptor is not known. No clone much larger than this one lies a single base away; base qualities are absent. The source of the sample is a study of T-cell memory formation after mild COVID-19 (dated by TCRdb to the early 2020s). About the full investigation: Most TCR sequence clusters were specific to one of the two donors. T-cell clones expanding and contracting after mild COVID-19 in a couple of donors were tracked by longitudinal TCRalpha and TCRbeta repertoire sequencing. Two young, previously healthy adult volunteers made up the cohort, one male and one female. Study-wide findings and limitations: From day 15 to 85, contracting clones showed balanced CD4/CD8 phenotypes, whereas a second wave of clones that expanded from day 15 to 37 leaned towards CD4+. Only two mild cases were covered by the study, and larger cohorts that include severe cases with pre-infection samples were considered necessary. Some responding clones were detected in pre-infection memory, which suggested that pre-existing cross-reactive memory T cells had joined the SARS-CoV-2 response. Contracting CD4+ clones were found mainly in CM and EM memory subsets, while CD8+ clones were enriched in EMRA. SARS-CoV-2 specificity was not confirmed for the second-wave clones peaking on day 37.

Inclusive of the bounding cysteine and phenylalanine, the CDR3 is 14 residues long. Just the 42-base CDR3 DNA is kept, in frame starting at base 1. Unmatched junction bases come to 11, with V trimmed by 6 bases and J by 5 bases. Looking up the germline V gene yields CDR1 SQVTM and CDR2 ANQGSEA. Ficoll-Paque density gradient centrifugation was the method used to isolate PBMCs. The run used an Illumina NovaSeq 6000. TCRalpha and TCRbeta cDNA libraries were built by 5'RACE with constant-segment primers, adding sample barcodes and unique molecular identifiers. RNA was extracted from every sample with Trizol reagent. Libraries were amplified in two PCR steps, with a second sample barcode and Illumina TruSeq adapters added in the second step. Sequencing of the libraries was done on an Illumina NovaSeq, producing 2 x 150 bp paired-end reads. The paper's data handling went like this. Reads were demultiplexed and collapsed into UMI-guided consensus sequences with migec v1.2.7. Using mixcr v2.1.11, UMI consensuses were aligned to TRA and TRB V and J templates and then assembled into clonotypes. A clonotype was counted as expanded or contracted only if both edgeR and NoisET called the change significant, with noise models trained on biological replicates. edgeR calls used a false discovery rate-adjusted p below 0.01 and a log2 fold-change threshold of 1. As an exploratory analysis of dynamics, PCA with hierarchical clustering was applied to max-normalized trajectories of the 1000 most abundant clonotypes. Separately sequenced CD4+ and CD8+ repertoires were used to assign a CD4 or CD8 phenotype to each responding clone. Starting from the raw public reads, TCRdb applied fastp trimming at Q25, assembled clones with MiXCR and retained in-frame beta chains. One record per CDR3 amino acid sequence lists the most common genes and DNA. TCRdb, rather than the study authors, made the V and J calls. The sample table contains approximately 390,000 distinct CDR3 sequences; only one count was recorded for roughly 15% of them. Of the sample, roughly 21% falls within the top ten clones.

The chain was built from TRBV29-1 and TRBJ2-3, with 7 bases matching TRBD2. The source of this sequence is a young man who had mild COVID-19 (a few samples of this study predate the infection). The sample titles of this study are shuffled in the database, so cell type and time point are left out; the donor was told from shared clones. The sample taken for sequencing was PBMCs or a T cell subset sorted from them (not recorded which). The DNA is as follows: TGCAGCGTCGAGAGAGCGGGGTCCGGAGATACGCAGTATTTT. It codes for CSVERAGSGDTQYF.